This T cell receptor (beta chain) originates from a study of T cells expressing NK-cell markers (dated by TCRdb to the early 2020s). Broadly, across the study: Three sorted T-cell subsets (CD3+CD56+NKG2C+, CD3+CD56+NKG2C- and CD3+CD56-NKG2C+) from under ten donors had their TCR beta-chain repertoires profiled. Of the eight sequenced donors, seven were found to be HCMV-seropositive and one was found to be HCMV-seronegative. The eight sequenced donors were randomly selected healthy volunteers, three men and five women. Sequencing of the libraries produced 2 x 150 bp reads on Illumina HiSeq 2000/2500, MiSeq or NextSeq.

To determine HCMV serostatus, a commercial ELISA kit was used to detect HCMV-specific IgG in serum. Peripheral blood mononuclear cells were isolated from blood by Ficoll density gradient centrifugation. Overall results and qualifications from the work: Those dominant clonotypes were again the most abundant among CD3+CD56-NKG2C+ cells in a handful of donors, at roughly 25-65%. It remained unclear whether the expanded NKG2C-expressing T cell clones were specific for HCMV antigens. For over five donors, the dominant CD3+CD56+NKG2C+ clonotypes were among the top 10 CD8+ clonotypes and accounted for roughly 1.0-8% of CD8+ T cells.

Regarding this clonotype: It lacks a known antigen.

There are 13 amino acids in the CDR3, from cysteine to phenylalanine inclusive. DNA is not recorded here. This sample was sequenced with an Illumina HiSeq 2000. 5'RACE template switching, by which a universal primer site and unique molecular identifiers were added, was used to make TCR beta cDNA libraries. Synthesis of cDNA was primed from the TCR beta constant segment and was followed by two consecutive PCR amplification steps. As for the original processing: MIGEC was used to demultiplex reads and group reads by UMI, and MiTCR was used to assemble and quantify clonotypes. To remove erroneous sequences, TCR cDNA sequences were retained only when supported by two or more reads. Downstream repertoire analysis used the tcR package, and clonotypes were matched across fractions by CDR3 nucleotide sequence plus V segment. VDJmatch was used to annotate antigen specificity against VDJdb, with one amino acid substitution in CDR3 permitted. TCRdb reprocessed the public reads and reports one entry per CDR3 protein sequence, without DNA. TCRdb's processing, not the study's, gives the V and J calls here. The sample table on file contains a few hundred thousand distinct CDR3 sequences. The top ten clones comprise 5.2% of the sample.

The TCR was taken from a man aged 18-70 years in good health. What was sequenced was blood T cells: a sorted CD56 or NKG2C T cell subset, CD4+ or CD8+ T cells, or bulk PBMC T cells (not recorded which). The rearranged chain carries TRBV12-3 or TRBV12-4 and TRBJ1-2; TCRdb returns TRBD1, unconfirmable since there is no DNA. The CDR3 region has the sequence CASSQQGADGYTF.